Listed here are 15 T cell receptor beta chains from one sample, sequenced in a study of graft-versus-host responses after intestinal transplantation. Antigen specificity for these receptors is unknown. Some clones are missing from TCRdb's copy, which holds only in-frame ones; the method was immunoSEQ multiplex PCR. Found here are around 100,000 clones, more than 80% of them singletons; the top ten hold 0.2% to 0.25%. The sequenced sample was unstimulated CD4+ T cells sorted from spleen or lymph node cells, obtained before transplant. The receptor set was obtained from a human donor who was the organ donor for an intestinal transplant.

The CDR3 DNA reads TGTGCCTGGAGTGCCACCCCCCAAACCCAGTACTTC. It codes for CAWSATPQTQYF. This chain uses TRBV30 with TRBJ2-5; D call uncertain. Germline V gene data show CDR1 as GTSNPN and CDR2 as SVGIG (reference sequence). V was pared by 1 base and J by 8 bases, with 11 bases between. The CDR3 runs to 12 residues.

This clone has a handful of counts. The chain has TRBV6-6 and TRBJ2-1; D is unclear. Germline V CDR1 and CDR2: MNHNY, SVGAGI (reference sequence). V was clipped by 4 bases and J by 0 bases, with 10 bases between them. CDR3 length: 15 residues. The DNA for the CDR3 is TGTGCCAGCAGTTCGGCCTCGAGCTCCTACAATGAGCAGTTCTTC. Amino acids: CASSSASSSYNEQFF.

The V gene is TRBV9, the J gene TRBJ2-1; 7 positions match TRBD2. CDR1 is SGDLS, CDR2 YYNGEE, per germline. This CDR3 is built from 18 residues. With V trimmed by 0 bases and J by 8 bases, 17 bases remained unmatched. CDR3 protein: CASSVETSTRPWGDEQFF. The CDR3 nucleotides are TGTGCCAGCAGCGTAGAGACTAGCACCCGACCATGGGGGGATGAGCAGTTCTTC.

The gene calls are TRBV7-9 and TRBJ2-2, with 8 bases aligning to TRBD1. The CDR3 contains 14 residues. Per germline, CDR1 SEHNR and CDR2 FQNEAQ (reference sequence). Trimming removed 5 bases from V and 1 base from J; junction bases left unmatched: 0. The chain's CDR3 is CASSGQGNTGELFF. In nucleotides, the CDR3 is TGTGCCAGCAGCGGACAGGGGAACACCGGGGAGCTGTTTTTT.

The chain employs TRBV10-1 and TRBJ2-3, with D maybe TRBD2 (6 bases). Looked up from germline, CDR1 is WNHNN and CDR2 is SYGVQD (reference sequence). The CDR3 is 15 amino acids. Trimming removed 4 bases at V and 3 bases at J, with 14 bases between. For the CDR3, the DNA is TGCGCCAGCAGTGTGACGGGAGAGGGTACAGATACGCAGTATTTT. Translated, it gives CASSVTGEGTDTQYF.

The V call is TRBV5-1, the J call TRBJ2-1; D might be TRBD2 (5 bases). The length of the CDR3 is 15 residues. Germline CDR1 is SGHRS and CDR2 is YFSETQ. V was pared by 0 bases and J by 0 bases, with 7 bases between. In nucleotides, the CDR3 is TGCGCCAGCAGCTTGGGGCGGGTCTCCTACAATGAGCAGTTCTTC. The encoded protein is CASSLGRVSYNEQFF.

The chain joins TRBV27 to TRBJ2-7; D is unclear. Germline loops: CDR1 MNHEY, CDR2 SMNVEV (reference sequence). V was cut by 4 bases and J by 6 bases, with 19 bases left in between. The CDR3 sequence is 15 residues long. As DNA, the CDR3 is TGTGCCAGCAGTTCGTCCCGGGCAGCCTCAGGCGAGCAGTACTTC. Protein: CASSSSRAASGEQYF.

The chain links TRBV18 to TRBJ2-7; 7 positions agree with TRBD2. Germline values: CDR1 KGHSH, CDR2 LQKENI. V was clipped by 2 bases and J by 3 bases; unmatched bases: 7. This CDR3 has 15 amino acids. For the CDR3, the DNA is TGTGCCAGCTCACCATTTACTAGCGCTAACTACGAGCAGTACTTC. It codes for CASSPFTSANYEQYF.

This chain links TRBV6-1 with TRBJ2-7; the match to TRBD1 covers 11 bases. Germline CDR1 is MNHNS and CDR2 is SASEGT. Losses at the gene ends were 2 bases for V and 7 bases for J; bases not matched to a gene: 7. This CDR3 is built from 15 residues. In DNA, the CDR3 is TGTGCCAGCAGTGAACCTGGACAGGGGGCTGGTGAGCAGTACTTC. Residues: CASSEPGQGAGEQYF.

This chain joins TRBV5-5 and TRBJ1-2; D is possibly TRBD1 (6 bases). V was shortened by 0 bases and J by 7 bases, with 13 bases between the two germline ends. CDR3 length equals 14 residues. CDR1 SGHKS and CDR2 YYEKEE come from the germline V gene (reference sequence). The CDR3 here is CASSLDHPQGGYTF. DNA of the CDR3: TGTGCCAGCAGCTTGGATCATCCACAGGGTGGCTACACCTTC. Looking up the rest from reference TRBV5-5 and TRBJ1-2 gives the full variable domain: DAGVTQSPTHLIKTRGQQVTLRCSPISGHKSVSWYQQVLGQGPQFIFQYYEKEERGRGNFPDRFSARQFPNYSSELNVNALLLGDSALYLCASSLDHPQGGYTFGSGTRLTVV.

The rearrangement uses TRBV7-2 and TRBJ2-1; 7 bases are shared with TRBD1. The V gene's germline CDR1 is SGHTA and CDR2 FQGNSA. J gave up 4 bases and V 5 bases, and 5 bases lay outside the gene matches. The length of the CDR3 is 14 residues. The CDR3 region is CASSQRGPYNEQFF. CDR3 coding DNA: TGTGCCAGCAGCCAAAGGGGGCCGTACAATGAGCAGTTCTTC.

V usage is TRBV6-5 and J usage is TRBJ1-1; D is undetermined. V was shortened by 6 bases and J by 5 bases, with 10 bases between the two germline ends. CDR3 length equals 12 residues. CDR1 is MNHEY and CDR2 is SVGAGI in the germline V gene. The CDR3 DNA follows: TGTGCCAGCAGCCGTCCAGAGACTGAAGCTTTCTTT. Protein sequence: CASSRPETEAFF.

This rearrangement joins TRBV5-1 to TRBJ2-3; TRBD1 matches at 8 bases. Germline-derived CDR1 and CDR2 are SGHRS and YFSETQ. The V and J ends lost 7 bases and 3 bases, in that order; junction bases with no gene match: 4. CDR3 size: 13 residues. CDR3 amino acids: CASLDRVTDTQYF. CDR3 bases: TGCGCCAGCCTGGACAGGGTGACAGATACGCAGTATTTT.

Remarks on this clone: Compared with germline, one end of the junction differs, possibly owing to a read error. This sequence joins TRBV19 and TRBJ1-1; D might be TRBD1 (6 bases). There are 13 residues in the CDR3. The germline CDR1 and CDR2 sequences are LNHDA and SQIVND (reference sequence). The CDR3 spells CASRRQEGTEASF. CDR3 nucleotides: TGTGCCAGTAGGCGACAGGAGGGCACTGAAGCTTCCTTT.

J is TRBJ1-1 and V is TRBV21-1. TRBV21-1 is classified as a pseudogene. This CDR3 comprises 15 residues. CDR3 in DNA: TGTGCCAGCAGCTTTATCGGGGGGGGTGGCACTGAAGCTTTCTTT. As protein: CASSFIGGGGTEAFF.